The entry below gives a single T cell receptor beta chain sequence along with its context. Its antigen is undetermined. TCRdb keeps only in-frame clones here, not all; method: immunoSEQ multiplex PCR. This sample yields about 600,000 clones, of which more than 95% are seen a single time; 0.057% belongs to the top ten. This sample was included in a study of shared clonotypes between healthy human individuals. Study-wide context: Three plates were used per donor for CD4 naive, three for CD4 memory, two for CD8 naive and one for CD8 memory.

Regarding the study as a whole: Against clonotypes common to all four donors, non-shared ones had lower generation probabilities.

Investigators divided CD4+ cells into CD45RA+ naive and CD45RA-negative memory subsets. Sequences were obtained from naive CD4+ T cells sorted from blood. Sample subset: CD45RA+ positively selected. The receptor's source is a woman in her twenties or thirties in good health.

CDR3 protein: CSVGGPGELFF. CDR3 in DNA: TGCAGTGTGGGTGGTCCCGGGGAGCTGTTTTTT. J is TRBJ2-2 and V is TRBV20-1; D is uncertain. The germline V gene encodes CDR1 DFQATT and CDR2 SNEGSKA (reference sequence). The V end was cut by 7 bases, the J end by 6 bases, with 9 bases between. This CDR3 is 11 amino acids long.